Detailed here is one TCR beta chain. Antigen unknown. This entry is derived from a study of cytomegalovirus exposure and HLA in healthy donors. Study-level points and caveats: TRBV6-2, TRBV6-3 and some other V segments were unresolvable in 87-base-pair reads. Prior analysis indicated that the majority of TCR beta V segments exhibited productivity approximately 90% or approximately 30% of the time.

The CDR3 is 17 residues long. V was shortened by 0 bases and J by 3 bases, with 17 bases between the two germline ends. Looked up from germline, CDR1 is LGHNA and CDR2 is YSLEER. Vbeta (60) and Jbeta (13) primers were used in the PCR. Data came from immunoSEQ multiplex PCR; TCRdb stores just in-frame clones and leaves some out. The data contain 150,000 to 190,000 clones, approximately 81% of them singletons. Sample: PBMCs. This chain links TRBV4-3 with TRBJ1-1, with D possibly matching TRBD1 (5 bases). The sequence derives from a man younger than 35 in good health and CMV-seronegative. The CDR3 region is CASSQDGRGAGYTEAFF. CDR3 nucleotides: TGCGCCAGCAGCCAAGATGGACGTGGGGCAGGGTACACTGAAGCTTTCTTT.